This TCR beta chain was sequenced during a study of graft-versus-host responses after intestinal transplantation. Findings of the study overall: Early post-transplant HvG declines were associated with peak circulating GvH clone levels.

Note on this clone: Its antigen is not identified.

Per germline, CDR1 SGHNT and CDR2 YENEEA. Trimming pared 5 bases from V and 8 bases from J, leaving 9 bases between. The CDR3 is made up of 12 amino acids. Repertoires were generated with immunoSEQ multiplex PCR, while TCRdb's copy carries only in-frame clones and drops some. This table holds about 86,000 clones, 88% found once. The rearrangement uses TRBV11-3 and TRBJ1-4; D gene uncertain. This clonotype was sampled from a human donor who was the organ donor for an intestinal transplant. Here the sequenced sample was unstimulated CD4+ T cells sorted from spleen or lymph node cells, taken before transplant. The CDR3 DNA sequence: TGTGCCAGCAGCCAGGAGGGCGAAAAACTGTTTTTT. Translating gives CASSQEGEKLFF. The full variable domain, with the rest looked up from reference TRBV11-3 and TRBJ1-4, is EAGVVQSPRYKIIEKKQPVAFWCNPISGHNTLYWYLQNLGQGPELLIRYENEEAVDDSQLPKDRFSAERLKGVDSTLKIQPAELGDSAVYLCASSQEGEKLFFGSGTQLSVL.